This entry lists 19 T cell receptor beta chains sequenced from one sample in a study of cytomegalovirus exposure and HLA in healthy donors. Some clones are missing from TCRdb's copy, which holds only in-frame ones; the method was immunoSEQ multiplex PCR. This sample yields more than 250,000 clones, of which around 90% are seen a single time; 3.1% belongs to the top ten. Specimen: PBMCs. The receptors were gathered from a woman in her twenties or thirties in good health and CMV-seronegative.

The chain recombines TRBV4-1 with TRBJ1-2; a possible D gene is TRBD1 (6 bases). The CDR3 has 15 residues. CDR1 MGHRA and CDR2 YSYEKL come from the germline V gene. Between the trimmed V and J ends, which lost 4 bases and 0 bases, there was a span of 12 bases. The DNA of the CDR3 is TGCGCCAGCAGCCCAAGACAGGCAACTAACTATGGCTACACCTTC. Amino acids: CASSPRQATNYGYTF.

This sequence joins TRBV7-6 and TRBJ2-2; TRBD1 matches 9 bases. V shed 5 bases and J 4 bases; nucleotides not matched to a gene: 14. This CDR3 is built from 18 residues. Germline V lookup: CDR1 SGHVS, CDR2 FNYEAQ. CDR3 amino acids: CASSPRSRDRVGTGELFF. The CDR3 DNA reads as TGTGCCAGCAGCCCTCGATCCCGGGACAGGGTTGGCACCGGGGAGCTGTTTTTT.

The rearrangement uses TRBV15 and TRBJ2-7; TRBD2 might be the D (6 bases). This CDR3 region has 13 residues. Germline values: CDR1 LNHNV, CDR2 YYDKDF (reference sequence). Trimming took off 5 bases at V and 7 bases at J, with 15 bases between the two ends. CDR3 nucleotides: TGTGCCACCAGCCCGGAGGGGAGCTGGGAGCAGTACTTC. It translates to CATSPEGSWEQYF.

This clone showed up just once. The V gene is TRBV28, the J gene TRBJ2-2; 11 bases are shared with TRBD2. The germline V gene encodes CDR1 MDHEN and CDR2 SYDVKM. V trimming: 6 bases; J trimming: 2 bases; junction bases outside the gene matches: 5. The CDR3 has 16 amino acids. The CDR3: CASRVSGRGNTGELFF. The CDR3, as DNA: TGTGCCAGCAGGGTTAGCGGGAGGGGAAACACCGGGGAGCTGTTTTTT.

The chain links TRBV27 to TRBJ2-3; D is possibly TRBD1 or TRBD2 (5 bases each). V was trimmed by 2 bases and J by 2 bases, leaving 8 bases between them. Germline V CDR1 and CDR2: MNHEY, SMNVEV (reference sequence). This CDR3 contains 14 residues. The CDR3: CASSLNGATDTQYF. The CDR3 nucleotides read TGTGCCAGCAGTTTAAACGGGGCCACAGATACGCAGTATTTT.

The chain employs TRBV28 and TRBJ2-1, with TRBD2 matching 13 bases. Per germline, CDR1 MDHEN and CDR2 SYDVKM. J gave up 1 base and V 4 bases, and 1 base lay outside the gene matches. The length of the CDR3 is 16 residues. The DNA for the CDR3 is TGTGCCAGCAGTTCGGGACTAGCGGGGTCCTACAATGAGCAGTTCTTC. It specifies CASSSGLAGSYNEQFF.

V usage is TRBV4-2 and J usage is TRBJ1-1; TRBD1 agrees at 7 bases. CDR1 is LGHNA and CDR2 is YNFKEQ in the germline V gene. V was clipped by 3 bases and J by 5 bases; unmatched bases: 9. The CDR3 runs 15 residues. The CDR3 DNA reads TGTGCCAGCAGCCAGGACGACAGGGTGAGAACTGAAGCTTTCTTT. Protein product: CASSQDDRVRTEAFF.

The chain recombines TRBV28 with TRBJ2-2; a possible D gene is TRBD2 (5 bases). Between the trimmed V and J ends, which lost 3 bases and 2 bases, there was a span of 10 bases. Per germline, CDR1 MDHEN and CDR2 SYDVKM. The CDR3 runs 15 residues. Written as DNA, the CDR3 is TGTGCCAGCAGTTTGTCACTAGGAAACACCGGGGAGCTGTTTTTT. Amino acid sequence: CASSLSLGNTGELFF.

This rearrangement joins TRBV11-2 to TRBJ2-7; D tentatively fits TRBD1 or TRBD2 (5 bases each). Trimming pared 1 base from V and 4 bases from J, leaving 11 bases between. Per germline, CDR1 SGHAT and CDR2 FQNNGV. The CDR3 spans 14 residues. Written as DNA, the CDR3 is TGTGCCAGCAGCTTAGGGGTCGAGGGGTACGAGCAGTACTTC. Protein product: CASSLGVEGYEQYF.

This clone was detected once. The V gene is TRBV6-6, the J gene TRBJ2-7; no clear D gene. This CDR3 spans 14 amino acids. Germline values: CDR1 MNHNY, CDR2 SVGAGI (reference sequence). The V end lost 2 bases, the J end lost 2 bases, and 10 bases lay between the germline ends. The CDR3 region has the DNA TGTGCCAGCAGTTACCCCGGGCAGACCTACGAGCAGTACTTC. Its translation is CASSYPGQTYEQYF.

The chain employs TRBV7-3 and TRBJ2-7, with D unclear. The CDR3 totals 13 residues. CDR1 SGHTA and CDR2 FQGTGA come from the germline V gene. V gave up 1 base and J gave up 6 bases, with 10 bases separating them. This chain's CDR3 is CASSLMVGSEQYF. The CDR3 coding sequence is TGTGCCAGCAGCTTAATGGTAGGATCCGAGCAGTACTTC.

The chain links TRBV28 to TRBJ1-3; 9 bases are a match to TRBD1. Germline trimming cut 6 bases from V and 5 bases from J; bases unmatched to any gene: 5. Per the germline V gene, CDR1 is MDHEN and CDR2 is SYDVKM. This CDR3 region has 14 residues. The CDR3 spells CASRAGQGRNTIYF. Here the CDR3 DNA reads TGTGCCAGCAGAGCGGGACAGGGTCGAAACACCATATATTTT.

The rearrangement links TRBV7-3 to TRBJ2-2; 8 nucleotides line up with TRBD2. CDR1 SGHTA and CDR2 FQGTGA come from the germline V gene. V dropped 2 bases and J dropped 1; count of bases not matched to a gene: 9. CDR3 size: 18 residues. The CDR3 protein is CASSLEGAGGRNTGELFF. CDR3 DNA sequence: TGTGCCAGCAGCTTAGAAGGTGCGGGAGGTCGGAACACCGGGGAGCTGTTTTTT.

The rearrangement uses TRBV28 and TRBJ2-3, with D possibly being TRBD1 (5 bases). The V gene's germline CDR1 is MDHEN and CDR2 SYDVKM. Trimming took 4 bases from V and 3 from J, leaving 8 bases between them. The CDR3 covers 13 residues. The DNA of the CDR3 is TGTGCCAGCAGTTCCAGGGAAACAGATACGCAGTATTTT. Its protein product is CASSSRETDTQYF.

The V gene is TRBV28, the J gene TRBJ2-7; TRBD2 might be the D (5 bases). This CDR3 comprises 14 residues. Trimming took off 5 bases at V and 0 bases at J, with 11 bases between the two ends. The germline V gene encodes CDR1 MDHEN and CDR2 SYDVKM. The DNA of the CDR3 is TGTGCCAGCAGTGACGCCGGGATCTCCTACGAGCAGTACTTC. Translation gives CASSDAGISYEQYF. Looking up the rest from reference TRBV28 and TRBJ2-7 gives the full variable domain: DVKVTQSSRYLVKRTGEKVFLECVQDMDHENMFWYRQDPGLGLRLIYFSYDVKMKEKGDIPEGYSVSREKKERFSLILESASTNQTSMYLCASSDAGISYEQYFGPGTRLTVT.

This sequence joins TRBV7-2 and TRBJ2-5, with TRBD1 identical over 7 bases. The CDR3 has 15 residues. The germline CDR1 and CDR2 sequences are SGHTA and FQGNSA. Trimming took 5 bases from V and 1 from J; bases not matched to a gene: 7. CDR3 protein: CASSPPSGGQETQYF. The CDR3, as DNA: TGTGCCAGCAGCCCTCCCTCAGGGGGCCAAGAGACCCAGTACTTC.

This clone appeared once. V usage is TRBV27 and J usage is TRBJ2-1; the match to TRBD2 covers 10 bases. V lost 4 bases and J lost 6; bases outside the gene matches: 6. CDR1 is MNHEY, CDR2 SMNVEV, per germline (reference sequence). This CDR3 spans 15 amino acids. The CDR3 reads CASSSSGLATNEQFF. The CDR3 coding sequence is TGTGCCAGCAGTTCCTCGGGACTAGCGACCAATGAGCAGTTCTTC.

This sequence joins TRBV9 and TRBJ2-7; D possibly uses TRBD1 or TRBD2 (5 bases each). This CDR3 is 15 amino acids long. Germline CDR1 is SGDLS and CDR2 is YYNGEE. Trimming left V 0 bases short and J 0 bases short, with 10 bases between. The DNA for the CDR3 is TGTGCCAGCAGCGTAGGTTGGGGGAGCTCCTACGAGCAGTACTTC. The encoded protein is CASSVGWGSSYEQYF.

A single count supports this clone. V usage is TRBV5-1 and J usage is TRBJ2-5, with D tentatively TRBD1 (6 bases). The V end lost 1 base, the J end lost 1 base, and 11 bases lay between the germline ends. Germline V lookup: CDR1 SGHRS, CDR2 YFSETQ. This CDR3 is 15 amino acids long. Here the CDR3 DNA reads TGCGCCAGCAGCTTGAGGGCACAGGGCCAAGAGACCCAGTACTTC. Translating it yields CASSLRAQGQETQYF.